These T cell receptor beta chains were read from a single sample in a study of control samples from healthy donors and cancer patients. Assay used: immunoSEQ multiplex PCR; TCRdb lists only in-frame clones, some missing. The sample has roughly 59,000 clones; 92% are singletons. Specimen: PBMCs. The receptors derive from a man aged 35 to 55 with colorectal cancer. The CDR3 runs from the conserved cysteine through the conserved F or W. The D gene is left open where the match is weak. The listing skips clone size in some rows; elsewhere it reads once, few, many or a size class.

clone_size	v_call	d_call	j_call	cdr3_length	cdr3_nt	cdr3_aa
.	TRBV30	TRBD2	TRBJ2-5	14	TGTGCCTGGAGTGAACTAGCGGAGGGAGAGACCCAGTACTTC	CAWSELAEGETQYF
.	TRBV5-1	TRBD1	TRBJ1-1	17	TGCGCCAGCAGCGCGGGCACCGGGACAGGAGGGAACACTGAAGCTTTCTTT	CASSAGTGTGGNTEAFF
.	TRBV18	TRBD1	TRBJ1-4	15	TGTGCCAGCTCACAAGGACAGGGAACTAATGAAAAACTGTTTTTT	CASSQGQGTNEKLFF
.	TRBV7-3	TRBD1	TRBJ2-1	16	TGTGCCAGCAGCCACCGTGGCGGACAGGGCCACAATGAGCAGTTCTTC	CASSHRGGQGHNEQFF
.	TRBV2	.	TRBJ2-7	13	TGTGCCAGCAGACGGCCCGGAAACTACGAGCAGTACTTC	CASRRPGNYEQYF
.	TRBV18	.	TRBJ2-1	14	TGTGCCAGCTCAACGAGTCAGGGGTACAATGAGCAGTTCTTC	CASSTSQGYNEQFF
.	TRBV11-2	.	TRBJ2-7	15	TGTGCCAGCAGCTTAGGCGGGGCTAGCTCCTACGAGCAGTACTTC	CASSLGGASSYEQYF
.	TRBV14	.	TRBJ2-3	16	TGTGCCAGCAGCCAAGATTACATTCCAGGCACAGATACGCAGTATTTT	CASSQDYIPGTDTQYF
.	TRBV27	.	TRBJ1-5	13	TGTGCCAGCGGTCAAGGGATCAATCAGCCCCAGCATTTT	CASGQGINQPQHF
.	TRBV19	TRBD1	TRBJ1-5	16	TGTGCCAGTAGTATAGAGGACAGGGGCAGCAATCAGCCCCAGCATTTT	CASSIEDRGSNQPQHF
.	TRBV19	.	TRBJ2-3	14	TGTGCCAGTAGTATAGATCGGCGAACAGATACGCAGTATTTT	CASSIDRRTDTQYF
.	TRBV18	.	TRBJ1-1	15	TGTGCCAGCTCACCTCAGACGGAGATGAACACTGAAGCTTTCTTT	CASSPQTEMNTEAFF
.	TRBV9	TRBD2	TRBJ2-5	20	TGTGCCAGCAGCGTAGCCGGGTTGGGACTAGCGGGGGGGTTACAAGAGACCCAGTACTTC	CASSVAGLGLAGGLQETQYF
.	TRBV7-2	.	TRBJ1-1	13	TGTGCCAGCCGAAGCCAGTTAAACACTGAAGCTTTCTTT	CASRSQLNTEAFF
.	TRBV11-2	.	TRBJ2-1	14	TGTGCCAGCAGCTTAGCCGTCCCCCAGCCAGAGCAGTTCTTC	CASSLAVPQPEQFF
.	TRBV4-1	.	TRBJ2-3	12	TGCGCCAGCAGCCAAGATGGAGATACGCAGTATTTT	CASSQDGDTQYF
.	TRBV18	.	TRBJ2-3	15	TGTGCCAGCTCACCACCAGGGCGTCGCACAGATACGCAGTATTTT	CASSPPGRRTDTQYF
once	TRBV7-8	TRBD1	TRBJ1-1	15	TGTGCCAGCAGCCCTGCGGCAGGGGGCATCACTGAAGCTTTCTTT	CASSPAAGGITEAFF
.	TRBV11-1	.	TRBJ1-1	14	TGTGCCAGCAGCCCAACCCGGTGGGCAGCTGAAGCTTTCTTT	CASSPTRWAAEAFF
.	TRBV6-5	TRBD1	TRBJ1-5	14	TGTGCCAGCAGTCGACAGGGCGTCTCCCAGCCCCAGCATTTT	CASSRQGVSQPQHF
.	TRBV5-1	.	TRBJ1-5	15	TGCGCCAGCAGCTTTGGGACCGGGCTAGGCCAGCCCCAGCATTTT	CASSFGTGLGQPQHF
.	TRBV27	.	TRBJ1-2	17	TGTGCCAGCAGTTTACGACAGACCCCTCTGGGGAGCTATGGCTACACCTTC	CASSLRQTPLGSYGYTF
.	TRBV19	.	TRBJ1-2	13	TGTGCCAGTAGATCCGCGAATATTGATGGCTACACCTTC	CASRSANIDGYTF
.	TRBV6-2/TRBV6-3	.	TRBJ2-7	15	TGTGCCAGCAGCGTAGCAAGAGGAAGGAAGAACGAGCAGTACTTC	CASSVARGRKNEQYF
.	TRBV5-1	.	TRBJ2-7	13	TGCGCCAGCAGCTTGGCCGCAGGGAACGAGCAGTACTTC	CASSLAAGNEQYF
.	TRBV4-3	.	TRBJ1-1	13	TGCGCCAGCAGCCAAGGGACCAACACTGAAGCTTTCTTT	CASSQGTNTEAFF
.	TRBV18	.	TRBJ1-1	14	TGTGCCAGCTCACGACTGGACAGGAACACTGAAGCTTTCTTT	CASSRLDRNTEAFF
.	TRBV3-1/TRBV3-2	TRBD1	TRBJ1-6	20	TGTGCCAGCAGCCACCGACCGGGACAGGGTGCGAGCTCCTATAATTCACCCCTCCACTTT	CASSHRPGQGASSYNSPLHF
.	TRBV18	.	TRBJ2-7	15	TGTGCCAGCTCACTCAGGACAGCGCCGGGGGGCGAGCAGTACTTC	CASSLRTAPGGEQYF
.	TRBV13	TRBD1	TRBJ2-7	15	TGTGCCAGCAGCTACTTCAGGGACAGGACATCCGAGCAGTACTTC	CASSYFRDRTSEQYF
.	TRBV5-6	TRBD1	TRBJ2-7	18	TGTGCCAGCAGCTCTCCCGGGACAGGGTGGGAAAGGGAGTACGAGCAGTACTTC	CASSSPGTGWEREYEQYF
.	TRBV3-1/TRBV3-2	TRBD1	TRBJ1-2	15	TGTGCCAGCAGCCAAGCAGTACAGGGGACCTATGGCTACACCTTC	CASSQAVQGTYGYTF
once	TRBV4-1	TRBD1	TRBJ1-2	16	TGCGCCAGCAGCCAAGATTGGGACAGATCTAACTATGGCTACACCTTC	CASSQDWDRSNYGYTF
once	TRBV7-9	.	TRBJ2-2	13	TGTGCCAGCAGCTCAAGTCGGACCGGGGAGCTGTTTTTT	CASSSSRTGELFF
.	TRBV19	TRBD1	TRBJ2-7	17	TGTGCCAGTAGTAAACTGAACGGCGGGACAGGAGCCCACGAGCAGTACTTC	CASSKLNGGTGAHEQYF
.	TRBV2	.	TRBJ1-5	13	TGTGCCAGCAGTGACGGTGGCAATCAGCCCCAGCATTTT	CASSDGGNQPQHF
.	TRBV29-1	TRBD1	TRBJ1-2	15	TGCAGCGTCTTCCCCGGGACAGGGGCAATCTATGGCTACACCTTC	CSVFPGTGAIYGYTF
few	TRBV5-4	.	TRBJ1-5	13	TGTGCCAGCAGCTTGGGGGGGAGGGAGCCCCAGCATTTT	CASSLGGREPQHF
few	TRBV7-3	TRBD1	TRBJ1-1	16	TGTGCCAGCAGCGCCCGGACAGGGAGGGGGAACACTGAAGCTTTCTTT	CASSARTGRGNTEAFF
.	TRBV5-6	.	TRBJ2-7	13	TGTGCCAGCAGCCTGACTGAATCCTACGAGCAGTACTTC	CASSLTESYEQYF
.	TRBV19	.	TRBJ1-6	15	TGTGCCAGTAGTTTCCCCGACAGTGGTAATTCACCCCTCCACTTT	CASSFPDSGNSPLHF
.	TRBV6-6	TRBD1	TRBJ1-2	15	TGTGCCAGCAGACGCGGACAGGGGGGGGACTATGGCTACACCTTC	CASRRGQGGDYGYTF
.	TRBV11-3	.	TRBJ1-1	14	TGTGCCAGCAGTCTCGGGCCCGGGGACACTGAAGCTTTCTTT	CASSLGPGDTEAFF
once	TRBV18	TRBD1	TRBJ1-5	16	TGTGCCACCGCCCCCGGGACAGCTACGACGAATCAGCCCCAGCATTTT	CATAPGTATTNQPQHF